These 30 T cell receptor beta chains originate from one sample sequenced in a study of Ad26.COV2.S vaccination and SARS-CoV-2 variants. Clones were sequenced by immunoSEQ multiplex PCR, and TCRdb holds only the in-frame ones, with some missing. Here the sample spans 430,000 or so clones, 80% to 95% being singletons. The treatment: some 20 received Ad26.COV2.S at low or high dose, single or two shots; several received placebo; per-sample allocation not given. Sampling occurred on day 63 after the first vaccine or placebo injection. The sample was peripheral blood, taken in a trial of Ad26.COV2.S vaccine versus placebo. The receptors derive from a person between 18 and 65 years old who received the Ad26.COV2.S COVID-19 vaccine or a placebo.

The V call is TRBV5-6, the J call TRBJ2-1, with 11 bases lining up with TRBD1. This CDR3 contains 16 residues. V trimming: 4 bases; J trimming: 2 bases; junction bases outside the gene matches: 5. Germline CDR1 SGHDT, CDR2 YYEEEE. CDR3 region: CASSKPGQGAYNEQFF. In DNA, the CDR3 is TGTGCCAGCAGCAAACCGGGACAGGGGGCCTACAATGAGCAGTTCTTC.

This clone was counted a single time. V is TRBV28 and J is TRBJ2-7, with a weak D call TRBD2 (5 bases). The CDR3 runs to 12 residues. Trimming pared 8 bases from V and 6 bases from J, leaving 14 bases between. CDR1 is MDHEN and CDR2 is SYDVKM in the germline V gene. The CDR3 protein is CASRGRVSEQYF. CDR3 DNA: TGTGCCAGCCGGGGAAGGGTTTCCGAGCAGTACTTC.

V usage is TRBV6-5 and J usage is TRBJ2-1; 9 bases are a match to TRBD1. With 2 bases clipped from V and 7 bases from J, the junction kept 9 bases outside the gene matches. In germline, CDR1 is MNHEY, CDR2 SVGAGI. The CDR3 length is 16 residues. The CDR3 here is CASSYSLDRGRNEQFF. Written as DNA, the CDR3 is TGTGCCAGCAGTTACAGCCTCGACAGGGGGAGGAATGAGCAGTTCTTC.

V is TRBV10-3 and J is TRBJ2-1; D unclear. The CDR3 is made up of 16 amino acids. The V gene's germline CDR1 is ENHRY and CDR2 SYGVKD. V was pared by 0 bases and J by 1 base, with 10 bases between. CDR3 DNA: TGTGCCATCAGTGAGTCTGAAGCTGTGTCCTACAATGAGCAGTTCTTC. It is translated as CAISESEAVSYNEQFF.

This chain joins TRBV25-1 and TRBJ2-3; 7 positions agree with TRBD2. The germline V gene has CDR1 MGHDK and CDR2 SYGVNS. J lost 4 bases, V lost 0 bases, and 7 bases had no gene match. The CDR3 is 16 amino acids. CDR3 nucleotide sequence: TGTGCCAGCAGTGAATATCCACGGGGAGGGGCAGATACGCAGTATTTT. It is translated as CASSEYPRGGADTQYF.

The rearrangement joins TRBV19 to TRBJ2-5, with 7 bases lining up with TRBD1. CDR1 is LNHDA, CDR2 SQIVND, per germline (reference sequence). The CDR3 sequence is 15 residues long. V dropped 6 bases and J dropped 1; count of bases not matched to a gene: 8. The CDR3 sequence: CASSLLGGFQETQYF. CDR3 nucleotide sequence: TGTGCCAGTAGCCTACTAGGGGGCTTCCAAGAGACCCAGTACTTC.

V is TRBV7-2 and J is TRBJ1-3; possibly TRBD1 for D (6 bases). V was shortened by 4 bases and J by 0 bases, with 22 bases between the two germline ends. The CDR3 has 19 amino acids. In germline, CDR1 is SGHTA, CDR2 FQGNSA. The CDR3 spells CASSSRLRWGQGSGNTIYF. CDR3 coding DNA: TGTGCCAGCAGCTCGCGACTTAGATGGGGGCAGGGCTCTGGAAACACCATATATTTT.

J is TRBJ1-3 and V is TRBV9, with no clear D. CDR3 length: 15 amino acids. Germline V gene data show CDR1 as SGDLS and CDR2 as YYNGEE. The germline V and J ends were trimmed by 4 bases and 0 bases, with 11 bases remaining between them. The CDR3 DNA follows: TGTGCCAGCAGCCCGACGGCGAGCTCTGGAAACACCATATATTTT. It encodes CASSPTASSGNTIYF.

For this clone: At the DNA level, this CDR3 is encoded by other sequences in the same sample as well. V and J are TRBV24-1 and TRBJ2-1, with D maybe TRBD1 (5 bases). V was trimmed by 2 bases and J by 1 base, leaving 5 bases between them. The CDR3 runs 14 residues. In germline, CDR1 is KGHDR, CDR2 SFDVKD. CDR3 sequence (DNA): TGTGCCACCAGTGATTCAGGGTCCTACAATGAGCAGTTCTTC. This sequence encodes CATSDSGSYNEQFF.

The chain couples TRBV24-1 to TRBJ2-1; D unclear. This CDR3 contains 13 residues. Between the trimmed V and J ends, which lost 1 base and 9 bases, there was a span of 9 bases. CDR1 is KGHDR and CDR2 is SFDVKD in the germline V gene. CDR3 DNA: TGTGCCACCAGTGATTTACCCCTTCGTGAGCAGTTCTTC. It encodes CATSDLPLREQFF.

The gene calls are TRBV5-4 and TRBJ2-7; a possible D gene is TRBD2 (6 bases). The V and J ends lost 4 bases and 0 bases respectively, with 17 bases between them. Germline CDR1 reads SGHNT; CDR2 reads YYREEE (reference sequence). This CDR3 is built from 16 residues. Here the CDR3 reads CASSPLPGDYSYEQYF. Written as DNA, the CDR3 is TGTGCCAGCAGCCCCCTCCCGGGAGATTACTCCTACGAGCAGTACTTC.

The gene calls are TRBV7-9 and TRBJ2-1; D is possibly TRBD1 or TRBD2 (5 bases each). The CDR3 has 15 amino acids. Germline loops: CDR1 SEHNR, CDR2 FQNEAQ (reference sequence). V was cut by 2 bases and J by 10 bases, with 18 bases left in between. For the CDR3, the DNA is TGTGCCAGCAGCTTATGGGGGATGGGGAGCCGGGAGCAGTTCTTC. Translating gives CASSLWGMGSREQFF.

Concerning this clone itself: The sample carries other DNA sequences with the same CDR3. V is TRBV7-2 and J is TRBJ2-1; no clear D. In germline, CDR1 is SGHTA, CDR2 FQGNSA. The germline V and J ends were trimmed by 0 bases and 0 bases, with 6 bases remaining between them. The CDR3 length is 15 residues. CDR3 residues: CASSLAGISYNEQFF. CDR3 nucleotides: TGTGCCAGCAGCTTAGCGGGCATCTCCTACAATGAGCAGTTCTTC.

This chain connects TRBV7-2 to TRBJ1-2; D ambiguous. CDR3 size: 13 residues. Per germline, CDR1 SGHTA and CDR2 FQGNSA. V dropped 5 bases and J dropped 3 bases, with 10 bases sitting between them. CDR3 residues: CASSPTGDYGYTF. CDR3 in DNA: TGTGCCAGCAGCCCAACGGGAGACTATGGCTACACCTTC.

The rearrangement links TRBV5-1 to TRBJ2-2; D is perhaps TRBD2 (5 bases). Deletions cut 9 bases from V and 0 bases from J, with 12 bases between. In germline, CDR1 is SGHRS, CDR2 YFSETQ. This CDR3 region has 14 residues. This chain's CDR3 is CATQAGTNTGELFF. The CDR3 DNA sequence: TGCGCCACTCAGGCGGGTACGAACACCGGGGAGCTGTTTTTT.

The chain uses TRBV6-1 and TRBJ2-2, with 7 bases identical to TRBD2. Germline trimming cut 1 base from V and 5 bases from J; bases unmatched to any gene: 1. Germline CDR1 MNHNS, CDR2 SASEGT. The CDR3 spans 14 residues. In nucleotides, the CDR3 is TGTGCCAGCAGTGAAGGGGGAGGGACCGGGGAGCTGTTTTTT. Its translation is CASSEGGGTGELFF.

The chain recombines TRBV19 with TRBJ2-1; weak D call: TRBD1 (6 bases). CDR3 length equals 18 residues. Germline loops: CDR1 LNHDA, CDR2 SQIVND (reference sequence). V dropped 3 bases and J dropped 6 bases, with 24 bases sitting between them. This CDR3 reads CASSIGVGRAGVGNEQFF. CDR3 DNA sequence: TGTGCCAGTAGTATCGGTGTTGGTCGCGCAGGGGTCGGCAATGAGCAGTTCTTC.

This chain joins TRBV27 and TRBJ2-7; weak D call: TRBD1 (5 bases). From germline, CDR1 is MNHEY and CDR2 SMNVEV (reference sequence). The length of the CDR3 is 15 residues. V shed 6 bases and J shed 4 bases, with 19 bases lying between them. The CDR3, as DNA: TGTGCCAGCAGCTCCCTGTCCGGACATGATTACGAGCAGTACTTC. Its translation: CASSSLSGHDYEQYF.

The rearrangement joins TRBV6-5 to TRBJ2-7; D is undetermined. Germline CDR1 is MNHEY and CDR2 is SVGAGI. The CDR3 length is 13 residues. V lost 8 bases and J lost 0, with 11 bases in between. CDR3 protein: CASFGENSYEQYF. In DNA, the CDR3 is TGTGCCAGCTTTGGGGAAAACTCCTACGAGCAGTACTTC.

The chain is built from TRBV6-2 or TRBV6-3 and TRBJ2-1; 7 bases fit TRBD2. The V and J ends lost 5 bases and 7 bases, in that order; junction bases with no gene match: 5. Germline CDR1 MNHEY, CDR2 SVGEGT. CDR3 length equals 13 residues. Here the CDR3 DNA reads TGTGCCAGCAGTCTGGGAGGGGTGAATGAGCAGTTCTTC. As protein: CASSLGGVNEQFF.

V gene TRBV24-1 combines with J gene TRBJ2-3, with D possibly being TRBD2 (6 bases). The CDR3 totals 13 residues. The V gene lost 5 bases and the J gene lost 4 bases, with 9 bases spanning the gap. Germline loops: CDR1 KGHDR, CDR2 SFDVKD. CDR3 nucleotides: TGTGCCACCAGTGCAAGGGAGGCAGATACGCAGTATTTT. Translating gives CATSAREADTQYF.

V and J are TRBV12-5 and TRBJ2-1; TRBD1 matches at 7 bases. CDR3 size: 15 residues. Germline-derived CDR1 and CDR2 are LGHNT and FRNRAP. J gave up 0 bases and V 6 bases, and 5 bases lay outside the gene matches. As DNA, the CDR3 is TGTGCTAGTGGACTGGGACAGAGCTCCTACAATGAGCAGTTCTTC. Translating it yields CASGLGQSSYNEQFF.

The rearrangement uses TRBV3-1 (or the pseudogene TRBV3-2) and TRBJ2-7, with TRBD2 as a possible D gene (6 bases). The V gene lost 1 base and the J gene lost 4 bases, with 14 bases spanning the gap. Looked up from germline, CDR1 is LGHDT and CDR2 is YNNKEL (reference sequence). The CDR3 covers 15 residues. In nucleotides, the CDR3 is TGTGCCAGCAGCCAAGCCCCGGGACTGATGTACGAGCAGTACTTC. Translating gives CASSQAPGLMYEQYF.

This sequence joins TRBV6-2 or TRBV6-3 and TRBJ1-1; 7 bases match TRBD1. The germline V gene encodes CDR1 MNHEY and CDR2 SVGEGT. The CDR3 is 12 residues long. Trimming took 0 bases from V and 11 from J; bases not matched to a gene: 3. CDR3 amino acids: CASSYSMDRAFF. The CDR3 bases are TGTGCCAGCAGTTACTCGATGGACAGGGCTTTCTTT.

The chain carries TRBV7-2 and TRBJ2-7; D gene uncertain. V lost 6 bases to trimming and J lost 0 bases, with 9 bases between them. CDR1 and CDR2 from the germline V gene are SGHTA and FQGNSA. The CDR3 sequence is 13 residues long. CDR3 sequence: CASSSTDSYEQYF. DNA of the CDR3: TGTGCCAGCAGTTCAACAGACTCCTACGAGCAGTACTTC.

This rearrangement joins TRBV19 to TRBJ2-7; D gene unclear. The CDR3 consists of 15 residues. Germline CDR1 reads LNHDA; CDR2 reads SQIVND (reference sequence). V lost 7 bases and J lost 2, with 18 bases in between. CDR3: CASILLGVETYEQYF. CDR3 nucleotides: TGTGCCAGTATTCTCCTCGGCGTAGAGACCTACGAGCAGTACTTC.

CDR3 sequence (DNA): TGTGCCATCAGGAACGGTGCAGATGAGCAGTACTTC. This sequence encodes CAIRNGADEQYF. The chain uses TRBV10-3 and TRBJ2-7, with D uncertain. CDR3 length: 12 residues. Germline CDR1 and CDR2: ENHRY and SYGVKD. V was clipped by 6 bases and J by 7 bases, with 13 bases between them.

This chain's CDR3 is CSASGPREGPLKQYF. The DNA of the CDR3 is TGCAGTGCTAGTGGGCCTCGGGAGGGGCCCTTAAAGCAGTACTTC. The V and J genes are TRBV20-1 and TRBJ2-7; 8 bases map to TRBD2. The CDR3 sequence is 15 residues long. Trimming removed 3 bases from V and 8 bases from J; junction bases left unmatched: 15. Germline V gene sequence: CDR1 DFQATT, CDR2 SNEGSKA (reference sequence).

This clone was recorded once. This chain connects TRBV3-1 (or the pseudogene TRBV3-2) to TRBJ1-2, with TRBD1 matching over 12 bases. The germline V gene encodes CDR1 LGHDT and CDR2 YNNKEL (reference sequence). The trim removed 4 bases at V and 8 bases at J, leaving 5 bases unmatched. The CDR3 spans 14 residues. CDR3 protein: CASSPGTGGRGYTF. As DNA, the CDR3 is TGTGCCAGCAGCCCAGGGACAGGGGGCCGGGGCTACACCTTC.

The rearrangement joins TRBV27 to TRBJ2-7, with 12 bases identical to TRBD1. CDR1 is MNHEY, CDR2 SMNVEV, per germline (reference sequence). The CDR3 extends over 16 amino acids. The V gene end was trimmed by 0 bases and the J gene end by 1 base; junction bases not matched to a gene: 1. DNA for the CDR3: TGTGCCAGCAGTTTATCGGGACAGGGGGCGTCCTACGAGCAGTACTTC. Protein: CASSLSGQGASYEQYF.